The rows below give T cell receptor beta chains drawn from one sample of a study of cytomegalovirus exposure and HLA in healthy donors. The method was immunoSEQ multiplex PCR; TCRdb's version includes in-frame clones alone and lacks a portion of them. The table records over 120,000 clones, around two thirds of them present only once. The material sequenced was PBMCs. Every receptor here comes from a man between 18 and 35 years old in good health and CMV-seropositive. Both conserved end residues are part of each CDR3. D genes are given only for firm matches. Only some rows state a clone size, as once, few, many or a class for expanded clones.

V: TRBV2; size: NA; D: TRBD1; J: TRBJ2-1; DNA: TGTGCCAGCAATTCTCCCGGGACAGATAATGAGCAGTTCTTC; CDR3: CASNSPGTDNEQFF
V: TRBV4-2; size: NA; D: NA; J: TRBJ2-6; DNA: TGTGCCAGCAGCCCCCAAGGTCAGGGCGCACGGCTCTTCTCTGGGGCCAACGTCCTGACTTTC; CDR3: CASSPQGQGARLFSGANVLTF
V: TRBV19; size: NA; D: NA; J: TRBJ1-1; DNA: TGTGCCACCAGAACGTGGAACACTGAAGCTTTCTTT; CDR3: CATRTWNTEAFF
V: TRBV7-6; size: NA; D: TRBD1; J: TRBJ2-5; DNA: TGTGCCAGCAGCTTTGGGACAGGGGCCCCAGAGACCCAGTACTTC; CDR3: CASSFGTGAPETQYF
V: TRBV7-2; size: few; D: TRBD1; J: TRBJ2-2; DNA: TGTGCCAGCAGCTCCCGGACAGGGGGCAGAACCGGGGAGCTGTTTTTT; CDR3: CASSSRTGGRTGELFF
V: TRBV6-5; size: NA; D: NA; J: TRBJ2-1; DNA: TGTGCCAGCAGCCAGGGTATCCATGAGCAGTTCTTC; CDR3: CASSQGIHEQFF
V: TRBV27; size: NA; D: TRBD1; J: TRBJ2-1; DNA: TGTGCCAGCAGTTTAGAACACGGGGTCCCCGGGACAGGGTTGTTCCATGAGCAGTTCTTC; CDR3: CASSLEHGVPGTGLFHEQFF
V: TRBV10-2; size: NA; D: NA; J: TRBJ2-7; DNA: TGCGCCAGCAGTTTCGGAGGGGGGGACTACTACGAGCAGTACTTC; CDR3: CASSFGGGDYYEQYF
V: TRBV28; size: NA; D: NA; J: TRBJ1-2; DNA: TGTGCCAGCAGTTTCGGTGAGGGGGGGTATGGCTACACCTTC; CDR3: CASSFGEGGYGYTF
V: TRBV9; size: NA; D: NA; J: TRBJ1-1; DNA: TGTGCCAGCAGCGTAGGGCCGATGAACACTGAAGCTTTCTTT; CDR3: CASSVGPMNTEAFF
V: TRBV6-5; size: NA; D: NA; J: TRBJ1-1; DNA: TGTGCCAGCAGTAGTGGACAAAACACTGAAGCTTTCTTT; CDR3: CASSSGQNTEAFF
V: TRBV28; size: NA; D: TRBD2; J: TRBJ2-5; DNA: TGTGCCAGCAAGCCCCCCGAAGCGGGAGTTTCAGAGACCCAGTACTTC; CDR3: CASKPPEAGVSETQYF
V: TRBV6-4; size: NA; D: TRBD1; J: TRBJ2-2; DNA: TGTGCCAGCAGAAGGGACAGGACCACCGGGGAGCTGTTTTTT; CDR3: CASRRDRTTGELFF
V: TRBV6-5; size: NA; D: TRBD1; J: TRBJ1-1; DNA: TGTGCCAGCAGTCGCGGACAGGGATTGGCTTTCTTT; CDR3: CASSRGQGLAFF
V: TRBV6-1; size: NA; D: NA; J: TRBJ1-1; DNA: TGTGCCAGCAGTGATTTCAGGGAGAACACTGAAGCTTTCTTT; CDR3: CASSDFRENTEAFF
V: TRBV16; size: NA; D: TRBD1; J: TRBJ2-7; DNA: TGTGCCAGCAGCCGCCGGACAGGGCTGTACGAGCAGTACTTC; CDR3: CASSRRTGLYEQYF
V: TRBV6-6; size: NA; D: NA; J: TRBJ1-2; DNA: TGTGCCAGCAGCTCGGGTCCCACCTATGGCTACACCTTC; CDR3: CASSSGPTYGYTF
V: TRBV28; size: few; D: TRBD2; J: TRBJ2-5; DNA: TGTGCCAGCTCCGAAGCGGGACTAGCGGGAGAGACCCAGTACTTC; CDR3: CASSEAGLAGETQYF
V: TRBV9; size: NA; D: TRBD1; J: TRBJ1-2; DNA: TGTGCCAGCAGCGTTGCCGGGACAGGCTCCTATGGCTACACCTTC; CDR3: CASSVAGTGSYGYTF
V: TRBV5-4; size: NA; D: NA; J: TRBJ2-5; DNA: TGTGCCAGCAGCTTGACTCGGACAGACGAGTACTTC; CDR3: CASSLTRTDEYF
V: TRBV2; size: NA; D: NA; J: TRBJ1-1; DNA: TGTGCCAGCAGTTCCGGGGAGAACACTGAAGCTTTCTTT; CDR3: CASSSGENTEAFF
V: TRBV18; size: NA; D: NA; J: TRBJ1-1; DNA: TGTGCCAGCTCACCATCAATGAACACTGAAGCTTTCTTT; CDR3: CASSPSMNTEAFF
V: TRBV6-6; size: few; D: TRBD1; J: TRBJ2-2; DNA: TGTGCCAGCAGTGGGACAGGGGCTGTCGGGGAGCTGTTTTTT; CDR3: CASSGTGAVGELFF
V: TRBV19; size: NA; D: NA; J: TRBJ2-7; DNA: TGTGCCAGTAGTATGGGCGGGTTCGAGCAGTACTTC; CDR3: CASSMGGFEQYF
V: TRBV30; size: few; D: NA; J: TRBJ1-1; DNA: TGTGCCTGGAGTGTGTGGGGGGGGAGGGAGAACACTGAAGCTTTCTTT; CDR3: CAWSVWGGRENTEAFF
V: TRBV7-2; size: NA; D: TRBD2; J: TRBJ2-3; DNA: TGTGCCAGCGCATCAGGGACTAGCGGGAGTAATACGCAGTATTTT; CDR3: CASASGTSGSNTQYF
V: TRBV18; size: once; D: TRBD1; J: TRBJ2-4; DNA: TGTGCCAGCTCATCGGACAGGGAATCTGGAATTCAGTACTTC; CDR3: CASSSDRESGIQYF
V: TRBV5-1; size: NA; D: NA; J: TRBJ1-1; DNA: TGCGCCAGCGGAGTCAGGGATCACACTGAAGCTTTCTTT; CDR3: CASGVRDHTEAFF
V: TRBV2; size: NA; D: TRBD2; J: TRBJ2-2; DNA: TGTGCCAGCAACCGCGGGCGGGAGGGCCGCACCGGGGAGCTGTTTTTT; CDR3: CASNRGREGRTGELFF
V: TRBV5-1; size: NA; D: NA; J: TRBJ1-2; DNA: TGCGCCAGCAGCTTAACAGGGTCTGGCTACACCTTC; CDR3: CASSLTGSGYTF
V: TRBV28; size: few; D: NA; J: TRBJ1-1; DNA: TGTGCCAGCAGTTTAAAGGGGCCTGAAGCTTTCTTT; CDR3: CASSLKGPEAFF